These 11 T cell receptor beta chains originate from one sample sequenced in a study of cytomegalovirus exposure and HLA in healthy donors. The PCR ran on 60 Vbeta and 13 Jbeta primers. The protocol was immunoSEQ multiplex PCR, while the TCRdb copy is restricted to in-frame clones and leaves out a portion. The table records some 130,000 clones, around 80% of them present only once. The material sequenced was PBMCs. These receptor sequences come from a woman aged 40-49 years in good health and CMV-seronegative.

V usage is TRBV2 and J usage is TRBJ1-5, with 10 bases aligning to TRBD1. Germline CDR1 reads SNHLY; CDR2 reads FYNNEI. The CDR3 is 19 residues long. V gave up 6 bases and J gave up 0 bases; unmatched junction bases: 14. CDR3 nucleotide sequence: TGTGCCAGCAGCCCCCTGGGAGGGACAGGGGAATATAGCAATCAGCCCCAGCATTTT. Translation gives CASSPLGGTGEYSNQPQHF.

This clone was seen just once. This rearrangement joins TRBV9 to TRBJ1-6, with D unresolved. The V and J ends lost 3 bases and 4 bases respectively, with 11 bases between them. Germline-derived CDR1 and CDR2 are SGDLS and YYNGEE. The CDR3 spans 15 residues. CDR3 in DNA: TGTGCCAGCAGCGGGCCAGAGGCATATAATTCACCCCTCCACTTT. It encodes CASSGPEAYNSPLHF.

This clone was seen a single time. The V and J genes are TRBV27 and TRBJ2-3, with TRBD1 matching 7 bases. This CDR3 has 14 residues. J lost 5 bases, V lost 2 bases, and 4 bases had no gene match. Per the germline V gene, CDR1 is MNHEY and CDR2 is SMNVEV (reference sequence). CDR3 amino acids: CASSLGQGEDTQYF. In DNA, the CDR3 is TGTGCCAGCAGTTTAGGTCAGGGGGAAGATACGCAGTATTTT.

The chain has TRBV29-1 and TRBJ1-1; TRBD1 matches at 7 bases. J lost 6 bases, V lost 7 bases, and 5 bases had no gene match. CDR1 is SQVTM and CDR2 is ANQGSEA in the germline V gene. The CDR3 extends over 11 amino acids. CDR3 amino acids: CSAPQGPEAFF. DNA for the CDR3: TGCAGCGCACCACAGGGGCCTGAAGCTTTCTTT. The entire variable domain, with the rest obtained from reference TRBV29-1 and TRBJ1-1, is as follows: SAVISQKPSRDICQRGTSLTIQCQVDSQVTMMFWYRQQPGQSLTLIATANQGSEATYESGFVIDKFPISRPNLTFSTLTVSNMSPEDSSIYLCSAPQGPEAFFGQGTRLTVV.

This chain joins TRBV2 and TRBJ2-3, with 10 bases lining up with TRBD2. In germline, CDR1 is SNHLY, CDR2 FYNNEI. The V segment lost 8 bases and the J segment 2 bases; nucleotides outside the gene matches: 4. The CDR3 covers 14 residues. The CDR3 here is CASSSGGYTDTQYF. The CDR3 region has the DNA TGTGCCAGCTCTAGCGGGGGATACACAGATACGCAGTATTTT.

The chain combines TRBV5-4 with TRBJ1-1; 7 bases align to TRBD1. This CDR3 contains 13 residues. After removal of 4 bases from V and 7 bases from J, the junction contained 7 bases not matched to a gene. Germline-derived CDR1 and CDR2 are SGHNT and YYREEE (reference sequence). CDR3 sequence reads: CASSGRTGNEAFF. CDR3 bases: TGTGCCAGCAGCGGAAGGACAGGTAATGAAGCTTTCTTT.

The gene calls are TRBV9 and TRBJ2-7; 7 nucleotides align to TRBD2. V was clipped by 0 bases and J by 2 bases; unmatched bases: 11. The germline CDR1 and CDR2 sequences are SGDLS and YYNGEE. The CDR3 length is 17 residues. CDR3 residues: CASSVGSKVAGAYEQYF. CDR3 sequence (DNA): TGTGCCAGCAGCGTAGGCTCAAAAGTCGCGGGGGCCTACGAGCAGTACTTC.

V and J are TRBV11-3 and TRBJ2-1, with 7 positions matching TRBD2. Germline lookup yields CDR1 SGHNT and CDR2 YENEEA. The CDR3 loop spans 15 amino acids. The V segment lost 3 bases and the J segment 1 base; nucleotides outside the gene matches: 3. In DNA form, the CDR3 reads TGTGCCAGCAGCTTCCGGACTAGTTCCTACAATGAGCAGTTCTTC. As protein: CASSFRTSSYNEQFF.

The gene calls are TRBV9 and TRBJ2-1; 7 nucleotides agree with TRBD2. The ends lost 4 bases at V and 0 bases at J; junction bases unmatched: 4. Germline CDR1 SGDLS, CDR2 YYNGEE. This CDR3 region has 15 residues. Here the CDR3 DNA reads TGTGCCAGCAGCCCCCGGACTAGCTCCTACAATGAGCAGTTCTTC. Protein: CASSPRTSSYNEQFF.

Comments on this clone: One end of the junction is discordant with germline, which a read error may explain. This chain connects TRBV28 to TRBJ1-5, with a possible D match to TRBD1 (5 bases). Germline CDR1 is MDHEN and CDR2 is SYDVKM. The CDR3 runs 14 residues. Here the CDR3 DNA reads TGTGCCAGCACCGTCCCGGGAGGGGTTCAGACCCAGCATTTT. This gives the protein CASTVPGGVQTQHF.

V gene TRBV18 combines with J gene TRBJ1-6; 9 positions match TRBD1. From germline, CDR1 is KGHSH and CDR2 LQKENI. This CDR3 comprises 16 residues. The V segment lost 5 bases and the J segment 7 bases; nucleotides outside the gene matches: 9. The CDR3 sequence is CASSAGTGRANSPLHF. The DNA for the CDR3 is TGTGCCAGCTCAGCCGGGACAGGGAGGGCGAATTCACCCCTCCACTTT.